What follows are 15 T cell receptor beta chains derived from one specimen sequenced in a study of T cell changes during pregnancy in multiple sclerosis (dated by TCRdb to about 2019). The library was made by the immunoSEQ multiplex PCR assay. Entries here come from immuneACCESS through TCRdb and include only in-frame sequences with V and J called. Some clones fail to appear in such tables; in the studies checked, an unresolved V gene covers under half of the shortfall, and the cause of the remainder is unknown. The sample records some 30,000 clones, 85% to 90% of which are singletons. In total, the top ten clones hold 0.45% to 0.6% of the sample. Source: CD4+ T cells from peripheral blood mononuclear cells, taken in the third trimester of pregnancy. The receptors here all came from a female donor in good health, enrolled as a control in a pregnancy study.

This clone was seen more than once but under ten times. The V gene is TRBV6-5, the J gene TRBJ2-7; the match to TRBD1 covers 11 bases. The CDR3 covers 15 residues. In germline, CDR1 is MNHEY, CDR2 SVGAGI. V was pared by 6 bases and J by 7 bases, with 11 bases of the junction left unmatched. The CDR3 DNA reads as TGTGCCAGCAGCCCCGCCCGGGACAGGGGGTATGAGCAGTACTTC. Protein: CASSPARDRGYEQYF.

The chain joins TRBV6-1 to TRBJ2-2; 7 bases map to TRBD1. Germline CDR1 is MNHNS and CDR2 is SASEGT. The CDR3 is 15 residues long. V lost 7 bases to trimming and J lost 4 bases; unmatched junction nucleotides: 9. Here the CDR3 reads CASTQRGPGTGELFF. CDR3 in DNA: TGTGCCAGCACCCAAAGGGGGCCGGGCACCGGGGAGCTGTTTTTT.

The V gene is TRBV6-4, the J gene TRBJ1-1; 7 nucleotides match TRBD1. V was pared by 8 bases and J by 4 bases, with 7 bases of the junction left unmatched. The CDR3 is made up of 13 amino acids. Germline V lookup: CDR1 MRHNA, CDR2 SNTAGT. The CDR3 DNA reads TGTGCCAGCGGGACAGAGAGGGGCACTGAAGCTTTCTTT. It specifies CASGTERGTEAFF.

The chain uses TRBV7-2 and TRBJ1-1; 7 bases are shared with TRBD1. Germline-derived CDR1 and CDR2 are SGHTA and FQGNSA. The J segment lost 2 bases and the V segment lost 1 base, leaving 10 bases of the junction unmatched. The CDR3 runs to 17 residues. In DNA, the CDR3 is TGTGCCAGCAGCTTAGTTAGTCGTCAGGGGGGAAACACTGAAGCTTTCTTT. It codes for CASSLVSRQGGNTEAFF.

V and J are TRBV11-3 and TRBJ2-2; tentative D call: TRBD2 (5 bases). This CDR3 has 14 residues. V was clipped by 2 bases and J by 7 bases, with 11 bases between them. Germline assignment: CDR1 SGHNT and CDR2 YENEEA. In DNA form, the CDR3 reads TGTGCCAGCAGCTTAAGGAGGAAGGACGGGGAGCTGTTTTTT. Translation gives CASSLRRKDGELFF.

This clone has only one observation. This chain connects TRBV25-1 to TRBJ2-2; possible D gene TRBD2, 5 bases. Germline V gives CDR1 MGHDK, CDR2 SYGVNS. V was cut by 10 bases and J by 4 bases, with 13 bases left in between. The CDR3 contains 13 residues. The CDR3 is CATGVLITGELFF. In DNA form, the CDR3 reads TGTGCCACCGGGGTTCTAATCACCGGGGAGCTGTTTTTT. The whole variable domain, filled in from reference TRBV25-1 and TRBJ2-2, reads EADIYQTPRYLVIGTGKKITLECSQTMGHDKMYWYQQDPGMELHLIHYSYGVNSTEKGDLSSESTVSRIRTEHFPLTLESARPSHTSQYLCATGVLITGELFFGEGSRLTVL.

The chain joins TRBV5-1 to TRBJ2-5; 10 positions agree with TRBD2. Germline CDR1 reads SGHRS; CDR2 reads YFSETQ. The CDR3 is 16 amino acids. The V segment lost 4 bases and the J segment 5 bases; nucleotides outside the gene matches: 11. CDR3 sequence reads: CASSPGQRGGPETQYF. CDR3 nucleotide sequence: TGCGCCAGCAGCCCTGGGCAGCGGGGGGGCCCGGAGACCCAGTACTTC.

The rearrangement links TRBV7-8 to TRBJ2-3; perhaps TRBD2 as D (5 bases). The CDR3 has 11 residues. Looked up from germline, CDR1 is SGHVS and CDR2 is FQNEAQ. With 10 bases removed from V and 4 bases from J, the gap between germline ends came to 9 bases. The CDR3 loop is CANQEADTQYF. CDR3 nucleotide sequence: TGTGCCAACCAGGAGGCAGATACGCAGTATTTT.

This clone has a single count. This chain joins TRBV28 and TRBJ2-7; D is perhaps TRBD1 (6 bases). Trimming shortened V by 5 bases and J by 4 bases, and 12 bases separated the two germline ends. Germline values: CDR1 MDHEN, CDR2 SYDVKM. This CDR3 is 13 amino acids long. CDR3 nucleotide sequence: TGTGCCAGCAGTAACTTGGACAGATACGAGCAGTACTTC. Translated: CASSNLDRYEQYF.

This clone was detected a few times. The V call is TRBV7-2, the J call TRBJ1-6; unclear D gene. Trimming removed 0 bases from V and 5 bases from J, with 8 bases in between. Germline-derived CDR1 and CDR2 are SGHTA and FQGNSA. The CDR3 sequence is 15 residues long. As DNA, the CDR3 is TGTGCCAGCAGCTTAGCGGTGGGCAATAATTCACCCCTCCACTTT. Protein product: CASSLAVGNNSPLHF.

This clone was observed a handful of times. The rearrangement links TRBV12-5 to TRBJ2-5; a possible D gene is TRBD1 (5 bases). Trimming pared 7 bases from V and 4 bases from J, leaving 13 bases between. The CDR3 spans 13 residues. Germline V gene data show CDR1 as LGHNT and CDR2 as FRNRAP. The CDR3 is CASVNDRIETQYF. The DNA for the CDR3 is TGTGCTAGTGTTAACGACAGAATAGAGACCCAGTACTTC. Full variable domain (rest looked up from reference TRBV12-5 and TRBJ2-5): DARVTQTPRHKVTEMGQEVTMRCQPILGHNTVFWYRQTMMQGLELLAYFRNRAPLDDSGMPKDRFSAEMPDATLATLKIQPSEPRDSAVYFCASVNDRIETQYFGPGTRLLVL.

The gene calls are TRBV7-2 and TRBJ2-7; 7 bases match TRBD1. V shed 5 bases, J shed 2 bases, and the junction held 6 bases outside the gene matches. CDR3 length: 14 residues. The V gene's germline CDR1 is SGHTA and CDR2 FQGNSA. The CDR3 region is CASSPRQGPYEQYF. In DNA form, the CDR3 reads TGTGCCAGCAGCCCCCGACAGGGTCCCTACGAGCAGTACTTC.

This rearrangement joins TRBV7-2 to TRBJ2-5; 8 nucleotides agree with TRBD2. With 1 base clipped from V and 5 bases from J, the junction kept 6 bases outside the gene matches. Germline V gene lookup returns CDR1 SGHTA and CDR2 FQGNSA. This CDR3 contains 15 residues. The CDR3 nucleotides are TGTGCCAGCAGCTTAGACGGGGGGGCTGGGGAGACCCAGTACTTC. It encodes CASSLDGGAGETQYF.

The chain has TRBV30 and TRBJ1-6; D is uncertain. The V end lost 3 bases, the J end lost 6 bases, and 6 bases lay between the germline ends. Germline CDR1 and CDR2: GTSNPN and SVGIG (reference sequence). The CDR3 extends over 12 amino acids. The CDR3 nucleotides read TGTGCCTGGAGCCCCTCTAATTCACCCCTCCACTTT. It is translated as CAWSPSNSPLHF.

CDR3 DNA sequence: TGTGCCAGCAGCTCACCCCTGGACAGGGGACCCTACGAGCAGTACTTC. This encodes CASSSPLDRGPYEQYF. The rearrangement joins TRBV5-6 to TRBJ2-7; 9 bases are a match to TRBD1. Per germline, CDR1 SGHDT and CDR2 YYEEEE. V lost 3 bases and J lost 2; bases outside the gene matches: 9. The CDR3 contains 16 residues.